This T cell receptor (beta chain) stems from a study of T cell responses to AZD1222 COVID-19 vaccine. General observations from the study: Just a handful of AZD1222 recipients were seropositive at baseline. A rise in Spike-specific TCR breadth and depth followed two AZD1222 doses. Scientists sampled the repertoires only once the peak T cell response had passed. Clonal diversity was possibly underestimated, and white British individuals and females predominated among donors.

TCRdb's copy holds only in-frame clones and misses some; the assay was immunoSEQ multiplex PCR. The sample table includes over 120,000 clones. Unmatched junction bases numbered 10, after V lost 4 bases and J lost 4 bases. This CDR3 spans 16 amino acids. Germline CDR1 reads SGHDT; CDR2 reads YYEEEE. About this clone itself: The target antigen is unknown.

This TCR came from an adult in good health. The sequenced material came from peripheral blood. V gene TRBV5-6 combines with J gene TRBJ2-3; TRBD1 matches at 9 bases. The chain's CDR3 is CASSAGTGGIADTQYF. In DNA, the CDR3 is TGTGCCAGCAGCGCGGGAACAGGGGGCATCGCAGATACGCAGTATTTT.